This TCR beta chain was profiled in a study of T cells in Graves' hyperthyroidism and ophthalmopathy. Amplification yielded TCR beta CDR3 regions, with RNA transcripts as the source. A first-round RT-PCR of the TCR CDR3 used the HTBI primer set. TCRdb reprocessed the multiplex PCR reads via MiXCR and lists one record per CDR3 protein. The table has hundreds of thousands of distinct CDR3 sequences, around 13% seen once. V lost 3 bases, J lost 5 bases, and 8 bases stayed unmatched. Per germline, CDR1 DFQATT and CDR2 SNEGSKA (reference sequence). The CDR3 is made up of 14 amino acids. This clonotype was counted many times.

This TCR was sampled from a woman between 18 and 29 years old with Graves' hyperthyroidism. V is TRBV20-1 and J is TRBJ2-7; 9 nucleotides agree with TRBD2. The sequenced sample was blood. The CDR3 loop reads CSARRREGPHEQYF. The CDR3 nucleotides are TGCAGTGCTAGGAGGCGGGAGGGCCCCCACGAGCAGTACTTC.